Listed here are 22 T cell receptor beta chains from one sample, sequenced in a study of blood T cell repertoires in COVID-19. TCRdb keeps only in-frame clones here, not all; method: immunoSEQ multiplex PCR. The sample comprises 90,000 to 140,000 clones, 80% to 85% of which are singletons, and roughly two fifths rests with the top ten. The sample taken for sequencing was peripheral blood. The source of these receptors is a man older than 75 with acute or convalescent COVID-19.

The genes are TRBV5-1 and TRBJ2-5; TRBD1 aligns across 7 bases. The CDR3 length is 14 residues. J gave up 1 base and V 4 bases, and 4 bases lay outside the gene matches. The V gene's germline CDR1 is SGHRS and CDR2 YFSETQ. The CDR3 bases are TGCGCCAGCAGCAGAGGGACAGCCCAAGAGACCCAGTACTTC. As protein: CASSRGTAQETQYF.

This chain connects TRBV10-3 to TRBJ1-2, with no clear D. Trimming pared 3 bases from V and 7 bases from J, leaving 12 bases between. The CDR3 runs to 13 residues. In germline, CDR1 is ENHRY, CDR2 SYGVKD. The CDR3 sequence is CAISDRWGGGYTF. The CDR3 DNA follows: TGTGCCATCAGTGATAGGTGGGGAGGTGGCTACACCTTC.

This chain links TRBV9 with TRBJ2-5; D gene unclear. The germline CDR1 and CDR2 sequences are SGDLS and YYNGEE. This CDR3 contains 15 residues. Trimming left V 0 bases short and J 5 bases short, with 14 bases between. The CDR3 coding sequence is TGTGCCAGCAGCGTAGAATCAGGCCCCCGGGAGACCCAGTACTTC. Translated: CASSVESGPRETQYF.

The CDR3 nucleotides are TGCGCCAGCAGCAGTACGACAGGAGACACTGAAGCTTTCTTT. This gives the protein CASSSTTGDTEAFF. The chain uses TRBV5-1 and TRBJ1-1, with D possibly TRBD1 on 6 matching bases. V dropped 4 bases and J dropped 3 bases, with 13 bases sitting between them. This CDR3 has 14 residues. Germline values: CDR1 SGHRS, CDR2 YFSETQ.

The rearrangement joins TRBV18 to TRBJ1-3; D ambiguous. This CDR3 has 14 amino acids. V was cut by 6 bases and J by 2 bases, with 11 bases left in between. CDR1 and CDR2 from the germline V gene are KGHSH and LQKENI. The CDR3 DNA reads as TGTGCCAGCTCCCCCGACACCGCTGGAAACACCATATATTTT. This codes for CASSPDTAGNTIYF.

This clone has only one observation. The chain combines TRBV7-3 with TRBJ1-1, with D possibly matching TRBD1 (6 bases). Trimming removed 4 bases from V and 1 base from J, with 10 bases in between. The CDR3 length is 14 residues. Germline V gene lookup returns CDR1 SGHTA and CDR2 FQGTGA. The CDR3 bases are TGTGCCAGCAGCTATGGACAGCCGAACACTGAAGCTTTCTTT. This translates into CASSYGQPNTEAFF.

This chain connects TRBV5-1 to TRBJ2-7; 9 bases align to TRBD1. V was clipped by 5 bases and J by 1 base; unmatched bases: 7. This CDR3 has 15 amino acids. Germline values: CDR1 SGHRS, CDR2 YFSETQ. The CDR3 nucleotides are TGCGCCAGCAGACTCCTACAGGGGGCGTCCTACGAGCAGTACTTC. Protein: CASRLLQGASYEQYF.

This chain links TRBV5-6 with TRBJ2-7; D possibly corresponds to TRBD1 (6 bases). The germline V gene has CDR1 SGHDT and CDR2 YYEEEE. The CDR3 sequence is 14 residues long. Trimming took off 2 bases at V and 2 bases at J, with 11 bases between the two ends. The CDR3 here is CASSFGQTTYEQYF. The CDR3 region has the DNA TGTGCCAGCAGCTTTGGACAGACAACCTACGAGCAGTACTTC.

CDR3 amino acids: CASSFPLDRGGSYTF. CDR3 nucleotide sequence: TGTGCCAGCAGTTTCCCCCTGGACAGGGGAGGGAGCTACACCTTC. The chain joins TRBV28 to TRBJ1-2; 9 bases align to TRBD1. Germline loops: CDR1 MDHEN, CDR2 SYDVKM. CDR3 size: 15 residues. The V segment lost 3 bases and the J segment 9 bases; nucleotides outside the gene matches: 11.

A few counts support this clone. The chain recombines TRBV6-5 with TRBJ2-7; 7 bases are a match to TRBD1. The CDR3 is 12 residues long. The germline V gene encodes CDR1 MNHEY and CDR2 SVGAGI. V lost 7 bases, J lost 1 base, and 1 base stayed unmatched. The CDR3 DNA follows: TGTGCCAGCACGGGACAGTCCTACGAGCAGTACTTC. It specifies CASTGQSYEQYF.

The chain carries TRBV2 and TRBJ2-7; TRBD1 agrees at 8 bases. The CDR3 loop spans 16 amino acids. V lost 4 bases to trimming and J lost 0 bases; unmatched junction nucleotides: 8. Germline V CDR1 and CDR2: SNHLY, FYNNEI. The CDR3 DNA reads TGTGCCAGCAGTGTAGCCCGACAGGGGTTCTCCTACGAGCAGTACTTC. Translation: CASSVARQGFSYEQYF.

The rearrangement joins TRBV6-6 to TRBJ2-6; the D is unclear. The CDR3 loop spans 16 amino acids. The V gene's germline CDR1 is MNHNY and CDR2 SVGAGI (reference sequence). V lost 5 bases and J lost 0, with 11 bases in between. CDR3 residues: CASSLHSPSGANVLTF. CDR3 DNA: TGTGCCAGCAGTCTTCATAGCCCCTCTGGGGCCAACGTCCTGACTTTC.

The chain carries TRBV29-1 and TRBJ1-2, with D possibly TRBD1 on 5 matching bases. V lost 4 bases, J lost 2 bases, and 20 bases lay in between. The CDR3 sequence is 16 residues long. In germline, CDR1 is SQVTM, CDR2 ANQGSEA. The CDR3 here is CSVGGTRIALNYGYTF. CDR3 DNA: TGCAGCGTTGGCGGGACTCGCATTGCCCTCAACTATGGCTACACCTTC.

The CDR3 DNA reads as TGCGCCAGCAGCTTGGTGCCCGGGACAAGAAACACCGGGGAGCTGTTTTTT. This encodes CASSLVPGTRNTGELFF. This sequence joins TRBV5-1 and TRBJ2-2; possible D gene TRBD1, 6 bases. The CDR3 is 17 residues long. Germline V gene sequence: CDR1 SGHRS, CDR2 YFSETQ. The ends were cut back, 0 bases at V and 2 bases at J, with 14 bases in the middle.

CDR3 sequence: CATRQGALVYNEQFF. Here the CDR3 DNA reads TGTGCCACCCGACAGGGGGCGCTTGTTTACAATGAGCAGTTCTTC. The chain has TRBV10-3 and TRBJ2-1; 10 bases line up with TRBD1. With 10 bases clipped from V and 4 bases from J, the junction kept 10 bases outside the gene matches. CDR1 is ENHRY and CDR2 is SYGVKD in the germline V gene. The CDR3 contains 15 residues.

V gene TRBV28 combines with J gene TRBJ2-5, with 8 nucleotides matching TRBD2. CDR3 size: 13 residues. CDR1 is MDHEN and CDR2 is SYDVKM in the germline V gene. V gave up 5 bases and J gave up 4 bases; unmatched junction bases: 3. The CDR3 DNA reads TGTGCCAGCAGTCCGGGACTAGGAGAGACCCAGTACTTC. It yields the protein CASSPGLGETQYF.

The V gene is TRBV18, the J gene TRBJ2-2; D unresolved. Trimming stripped 3 bases from V and 8 bases from J, with 16 bases between. Germline CDR1 reads KGHSH; CDR2 reads LQKENI. This CDR3 comprises 15 residues. The CDR3 loop is CASSPRDTPGGELFF. In DNA, the CDR3 is TGTGCCAGCTCACCGCGAGACACCCCTGGAGGGGAGCTGTTTTTT. Combining the CDR3 with reference TRBV18 and TRBJ2-2 gives the whole variable domain NAGVMQNPRHLVRRRGQEARLRCSPMKGHSHVYWYRQLPEEGLKFMVYLQKENIIDESGMPKERFSAEFPKEGPSILRIQQVVRGDSAAYFCASSPRDTPGGELFFGEGSRLTVL.

This chain joins TRBV7-9 and TRBJ2-7; a weak D match, TRBD1 (6 bases). CDR3 length equals 15 residues. V was cut by 5 bases and J by 4 bases, with 18 bases left in between. CDR1 SEHNR and CDR2 FQNEAQ come from the germline V gene (reference sequence). The CDR3 spells CASSDTPGTLYEQYF. The CDR3 region has the DNA TGTGCCAGCAGCGATACACCGGGGACACTATACGAGCAGTACTTC.

The chain recombines TRBV3-1 (or the pseudogene TRBV3-2) with TRBJ2-1, with 8 bases matching TRBD2. Trimming cost V 0 bases and J 4 bases; bases outside gene matches: 2. The CDR3 extends over 15 amino acids. From germline, CDR1 is LGHDT and CDR2 YNNKEL (reference sequence). The CDR3 protein is CASSQDGRAYNEQFF. DNA of the CDR3: TGTGCCAGCAGCCAAGACGGGAGGGCTTACAATGAGCAGTTCTTC.

CDR3 in amino acids: CASSLGGSGRGYGYTF. The CDR3 DNA reads TGCGCCAGCAGCTTGGGCGGGAGCGGAAGGGGCTATGGCTACACCTTC. This chain connects TRBV5-1 to TRBJ1-2; possibly TRBD1 for D (5 bases). This CDR3 is built from 16 residues. Trimming removed 0 bases from V and 4 bases from J, with 16 bases in between. In germline, CDR1 is SGHRS, CDR2 YFSETQ.

The table lists this clone with a count of one. The chain has TRBV6-1 and TRBJ1-1, with D uncertain. The V and J ends lost 2 bases and 3 bases respectively, with 13 bases between them. This CDR3 has 15 amino acids. Per the germline V gene, CDR1 is MNHNS and CDR2 is SASEGT. Here the CDR3 DNA reads TGTGCCAGCAGTGAATGGGCCGTCCCGGACACTGAAGCTTTCTTT. Its protein is CASSEWAVPDTEAFF.

This chain connects TRBV5-1 to TRBJ2-7; 9 positions match TRBD1. The CDR3 is made up of 15 amino acids. The V and J ends lost 0 bases and 5 bases, in that order; junction bases with no gene match: 6. Germline V gene sequence: CDR1 SGHRS, CDR2 YFSETQ. CDR3 in DNA: TGCGCCAGCAGCTTGGTTGGGGACAGGGACCACGAGCAGTACTTC. Encoded protein: CASSLVGDRDHEQYF.